The present T cell receptor (beta chain) was sequenced within a study of low-dose radiotherapy and immunotherapy resistance in tumors. Study-level information: It was every two weeks, one day before radiation and immunotherapy, that intravenous cyclophosphamide 200 mg/m2 was given.

Germline V gene lookup returns CDR1 LNHNV and CDR2 YYDKDF (reference sequence). With 4 bases removed from V and 5 bases from J, the gap between germline ends came to 17 bases. The CDR3 covers 16 residues. Alpha- and beta-chain coverage of first-strand cDNA came from TRAV- and TRBV-specific primers. TCR amplification used about 20 PCR cycles, a constant-region primer and a V-primer adapter. Using its own MiXCR run on the reads, TCRdb lists one record per CDR3 protein. The repertoire consists of tens of thousands of distinct CDR3 sequences, with roughly a tenth occurring once and the leading ten covering roughly 1%. In its sample, this clonotype was seen many times. Time point in this sample: before trial treatment. Solid tumors that lacked tumor-infiltrating lymphocytes and were advanced were present in eligible patients.

This receptor was identified in a male donor with prostate cancer. The V and J genes are TRBV15 and TRBJ2-2; maybe TRBD2 (6 bases). The sequencing used PBMCs, collected before treatment. DNA for the CDR3: TGTGCCACCAGCATAAGACTAGTCATCCATACCGGGGAGCTGTTTTTT. Translated, it gives CATSIRLVIHTGELFF.